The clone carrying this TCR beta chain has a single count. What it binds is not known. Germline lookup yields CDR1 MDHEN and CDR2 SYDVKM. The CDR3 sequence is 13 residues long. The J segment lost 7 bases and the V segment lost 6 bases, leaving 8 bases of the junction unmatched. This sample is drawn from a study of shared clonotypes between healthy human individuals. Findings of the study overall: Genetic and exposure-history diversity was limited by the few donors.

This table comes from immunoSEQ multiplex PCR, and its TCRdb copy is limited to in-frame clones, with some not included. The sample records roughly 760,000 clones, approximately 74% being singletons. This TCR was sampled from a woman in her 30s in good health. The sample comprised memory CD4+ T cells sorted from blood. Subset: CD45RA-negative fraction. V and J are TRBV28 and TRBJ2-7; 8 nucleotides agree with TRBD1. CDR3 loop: CASRQGVSQEQYF. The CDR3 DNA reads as TGTGCCAGCAGACAGGGGGTAAGTCAAGAGCAGTACTTC.